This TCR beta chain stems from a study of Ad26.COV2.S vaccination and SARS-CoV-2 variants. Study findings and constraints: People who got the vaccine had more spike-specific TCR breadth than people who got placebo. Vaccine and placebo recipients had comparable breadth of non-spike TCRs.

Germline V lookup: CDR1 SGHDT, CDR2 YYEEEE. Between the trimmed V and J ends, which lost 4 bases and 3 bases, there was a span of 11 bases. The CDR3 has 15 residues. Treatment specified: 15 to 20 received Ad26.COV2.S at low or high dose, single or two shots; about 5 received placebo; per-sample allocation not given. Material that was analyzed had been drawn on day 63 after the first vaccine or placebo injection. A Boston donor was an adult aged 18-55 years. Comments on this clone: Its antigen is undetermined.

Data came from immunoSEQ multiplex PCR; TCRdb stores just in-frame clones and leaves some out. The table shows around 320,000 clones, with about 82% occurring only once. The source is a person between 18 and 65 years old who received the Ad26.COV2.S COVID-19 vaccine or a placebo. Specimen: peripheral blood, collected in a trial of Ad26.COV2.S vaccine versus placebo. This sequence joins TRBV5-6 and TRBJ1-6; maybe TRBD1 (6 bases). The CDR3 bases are TGTGCCAGCAGCCTACGGGACATCTATAATTCACCCCTCCACTTT. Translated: CASSLRDIYNSPLHF. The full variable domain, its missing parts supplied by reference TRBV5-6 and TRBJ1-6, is DAGVTQSPTHLIKTRGQQVTLRCSPKSGHDTVSWYQQALGQGPQFIFQYYEEEERQRGNFPDRFSGHQFPNYSSELNVNALLLGDSALYLCASSLRDIYNSPLHFGNGTRLTVT.